This T cell receptor beta chain was obtained from a study of cytomegalovirus exposure and HLA in healthy donors. Trimming took 11 bases from V and 1 from J, leaving 14 bases between them. The CDR3 is 13 residues long. The germline V gene has CDR1 MDHEN and CDR2 SYDVKM. Amplification used 60 Vbeta primers and 13 Jbeta primers. Method: immunoSEQ multiplex PCR; TCRdb's copy keeps in-frame clones and lacks some. The sample carries 150,000 to 200,000 clones, approximately 70% recorded once. This TCR was sampled from a man younger than 30 in good health and CMV-seropositive. Sequenced material: PBMCs. V and J are TRBV28 and TRBJ1-1, with D possibly matching TRBD1 (6 bases). CDR3 amino acids: CAACYRANTEAFF. The CDR3, as DNA: TGTGCCGCGTGTTACAGGGCGAACACTGAAGCTTTCTTT.